Given below is one T cell receptor (beta chain) in context. Its antigen is still unknown. The germline V gene has CDR1 MNHEY and CDR2 SMNVEV (reference sequence). V was trimmed by 4 bases and J by 1 base, leaving 10 bases between them. CDR3 length equals 14 residues. This specimen comes from a study of shared clonotypes between healthy human individuals. Study observations and caveats: A generally larger estimated richness was seen in naive subsets than in memory subsets.

Repertoires were generated with immunoSEQ multiplex PCR, while TCRdb's copy carries only in-frame clones and drops some. There are about 340,000 clones in the sample; 73% occur only once, and about 10% lies in the top ten. CD4+ cells yielded CD45RA+ naive and CD45RA-negative memory subsets. This chain connects TRBV27 to TRBJ1-1, with D possibly TRBD1 on 5 matching bases. The receptor's source is a man aged 25-45 years in good health. The sequenced sample consisted of memory CD4+ T cells sorted from blood. The sample's subset: CD45RA-negative fraction. The CDR3 nucleotides are TGTGCCAGCAGTTCGGGGCTGAGGAACACTGAAGCTTTCTTT. Amino acid sequence: CASSSGLRNTEAFF.